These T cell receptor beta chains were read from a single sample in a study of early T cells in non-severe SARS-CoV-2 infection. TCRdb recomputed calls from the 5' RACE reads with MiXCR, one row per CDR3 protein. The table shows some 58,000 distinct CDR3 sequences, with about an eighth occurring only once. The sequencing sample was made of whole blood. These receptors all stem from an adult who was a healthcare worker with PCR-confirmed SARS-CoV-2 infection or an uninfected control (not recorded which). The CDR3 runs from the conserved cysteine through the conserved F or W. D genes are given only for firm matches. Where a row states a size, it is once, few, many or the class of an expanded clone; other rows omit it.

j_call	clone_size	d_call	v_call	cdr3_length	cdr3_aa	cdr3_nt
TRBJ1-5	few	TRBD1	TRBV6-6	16	CASSPAGTGGNQPQHF	TGTGCCAGCAGTCCAGCCGGGACAGGGGGCAATCAGCCCCAGCATTTT
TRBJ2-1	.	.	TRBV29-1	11	CSVEAVHEQFF	TGCAGCGTTGAAGCTGTACACGAGCAGTTCTTC
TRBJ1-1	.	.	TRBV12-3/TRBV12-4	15	CASSYLGGKSTEAFF	TGTGCCAGCAGTTACCTCGGGGGAAAAAGTACTGAAGCTTTCTTT
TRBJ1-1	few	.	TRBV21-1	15	CASSEAGQPNTEAFF	TGTGCCAGCAGCGAGGCGGGACAGCCCAACACTGAAGCTTTCTTT
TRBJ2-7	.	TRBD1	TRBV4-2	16	CASSRAGQGISYEQYF	TGTGCCAGCAGCCGAGCAGGACAGGGGATTTCCTACGAGCAGTACTTC
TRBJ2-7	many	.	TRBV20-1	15	CSARNLRGRLDEQYF	TGCAGTGCTAGAAATTTGCGGGGACGATTGGACGAGCAGTACTTC
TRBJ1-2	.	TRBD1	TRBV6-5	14	CASSYAGTGYGYTF	TGTGCCAGCAGTTACGCCGGGACAGGGTATGGCTACACCTTC
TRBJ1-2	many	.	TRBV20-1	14	CSATPLRDNYGYTF	TGCAGTGCCACACCCCTTCGGGATAACTATGGCTACACCTTC
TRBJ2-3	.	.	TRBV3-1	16	CASSQDRGLITDTQYF	TGTGCCAGCAGCCAAGATCGGGGACTGATCACAGATACGCAGTATTTT
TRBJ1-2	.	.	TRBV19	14	CASSTTVTNYGYTF	TGTGCCAGTAGTACGACAGTTACTAACTATGGCTACACCTTC
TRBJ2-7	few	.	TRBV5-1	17	CASSWADAAGAAYEQYF	TGCGCCAGCAGCTGGGCCGATGCCGCGGGCGCCGCGTACGAGCAGTACTTC
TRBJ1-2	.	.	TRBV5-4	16	CASSLDLAKTNYGYTF	TGTGCCAGCAGCTTGGATTTGGCAAAAACTAACTATGGCTACACCTTC
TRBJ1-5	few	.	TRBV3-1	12	CASSQVGQPQHF	TGTGCCAGCAGCCAAGTAGGCCAGCCCCAGCATTTT
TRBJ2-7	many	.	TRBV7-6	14	CASSLEKGSYEQYF	TGTGCCAGCAGCTTAGAGAAGGGATCCTACGAGCAGTACTTC
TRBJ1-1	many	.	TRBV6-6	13	CASSSQRDTEAFF	TGTGCCAGCAGTTCACAGAGGGACACTGAAGCTTTCTTT
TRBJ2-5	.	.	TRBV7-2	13	CASSLQYQETQYF	TGTGCCAGCAGCTTACAGTACCAAGAGACCCAGTACTTC
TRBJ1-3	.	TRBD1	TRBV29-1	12	CSVRDSGDTIYF	TGCAGCGTCCGGGACAGCGGTGACACCATATATTTT
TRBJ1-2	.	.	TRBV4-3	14	CASSQAGFNYGYTF	TGCGCCAGCAGCCAAGCGGGATTTAACTATGGCTACACCTTC
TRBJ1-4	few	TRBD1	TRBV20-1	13	CSARRQGDEKLFF	TGCAGTGCTAGGCGACAGGGCGATGAAAAACTGTTTTTT
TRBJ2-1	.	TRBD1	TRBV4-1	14	CASSPGQQGPEQFF	TGCGCCAGCAGCCCGGGACAGCAGGGTCCTGAGCAGTTCTTC
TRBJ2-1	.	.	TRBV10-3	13	CAISDRGHNEQFF	TGTGCCATCAGTGACCGGGGGCATAATGAGCAGTTCTTC
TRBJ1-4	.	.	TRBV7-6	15	CASSRGVATNEKLFF	TGTGCCAGCAGCCGCGGGGTAGCAACTAATGAAAAACTGTTTTTT
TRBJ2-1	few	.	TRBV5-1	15	CASSLDGGAYNEQFF	TGCGCCAGCAGCCTGGATGGGGGCGCCTACAATGAGCAGTTCTTC
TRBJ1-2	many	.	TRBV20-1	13	CSAREIEGYGYTF	TGCAGTGCTAGAGAGATAGAGGGCTATGGCTACACCTTC
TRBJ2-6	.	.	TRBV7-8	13	CASSLALANVLTF	TGTGCCAGCAGCTTAGCATTGGCCAACGTCCTGACTTTC
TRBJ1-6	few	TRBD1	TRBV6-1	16	CASRQDSGTGSSPLHF	TGTGCCAGCAGACAAGATTCCGGGACAGGGAGTTCACCCCTCCACTTT
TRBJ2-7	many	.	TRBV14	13	CASSQGPGYEQYF	TGTGCCAGCAGCCAAGGGCCAGGGTACGAGCAGTACTTC
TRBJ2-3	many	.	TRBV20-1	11	CSAGIEDTQYF	TGCAGTGCTGGAATAGAGGATACGCAGTATTTT
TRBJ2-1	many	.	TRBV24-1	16	CATSDTLGVGDNEQFF	TGTGCCACCAGTGATACCCTGGGTGTGGGGGACAATGAGCAGTTCTTC
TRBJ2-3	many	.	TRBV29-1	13	CSVLDGHTDTQYF	TGCAGCGTTCTTGACGGACACACAGATACGCAGTATTTT
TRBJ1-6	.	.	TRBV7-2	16	CASSFGGHLYNSPLHF	TGTGCCAGCAGCTTCGGCGGGCATCTCTATAATTCACCCCTCCACTTT
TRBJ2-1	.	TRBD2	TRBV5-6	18	CASSSRLAGGLSYNEQFF	TGTGCCAGCAGCTCTAGACTAGCGGGGGGCCTCTCCTACAATGAGCAGTTCTTC
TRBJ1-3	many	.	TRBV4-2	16	CASSQEVLIGANTIYF	TGTGCCAGCAGCCAAGAAGTTCTAATAGGGGCGAACACCATATATTTT
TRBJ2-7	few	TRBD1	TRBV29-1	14	CSVDPGTGLREQYF	TGCAGCGTTGATCCGGGGACAGGCCTGCGCGAGCAGTACTTC
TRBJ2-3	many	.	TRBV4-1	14	CASSQDLGTDTQYF	TGCGCCAGCAGCCAAGATTTGGGGACAGATACGCAGTATTTT
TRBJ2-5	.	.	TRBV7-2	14	CASSPWPSQETQYF	TGTGCCAGCAGCCCTTGGCCTAGTCAAGAGACCCAGTACTTC
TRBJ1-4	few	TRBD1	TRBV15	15	CATSRDRYTGEALFF	TGTGCCACCAGCAGAGATCGGTATACAGGGGAGGCACTGTTTTTT
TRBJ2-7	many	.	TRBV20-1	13	CSASPPGTYEQYF	TGCAGTGCTTCCCCGCCGGGGACCTACGAGCAGTACTTC
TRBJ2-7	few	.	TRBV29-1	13	CSVELQGPYEQYF	TGCAGCGTTGAACTACAAGGCCCCTACGAGCAGTACTTC
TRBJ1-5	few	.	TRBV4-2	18	CASSQDDSFAYSNQPQHF	TGTGCCAGCAGCCAAGATGACAGCTTTGCCTATAGCAATCAGCCCCAGCATTTT
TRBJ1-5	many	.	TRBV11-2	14	CASSHGQYNQPQHF	TGTGCCAGCAGCCACGGACAGTACAATCAGCCCCAGCATTTT
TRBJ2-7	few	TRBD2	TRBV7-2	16	CASSLGTSGVSYEQYF	TGTGCCAGCAGCTTGGGGACTAGCGGGGTCTCCTACGAGCAGTACTTC
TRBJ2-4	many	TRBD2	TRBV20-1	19	CSASRSGLAGSEVQNIQYF	TGCAGTGCCAGCCGATCGGGACTAGCGGGCTCTGAGGTCCAAAACATTCAGTACTTC
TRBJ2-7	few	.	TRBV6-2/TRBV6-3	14	CASSKHGASYEQYF	TGTGCCAGCAGTAAGCACGGGGCATCCTACGAGCAGTACTTC
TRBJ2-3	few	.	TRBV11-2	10	CASSLRTQYF	TGTGCCAGCAGCTTAAGGACGCAGTATTTT
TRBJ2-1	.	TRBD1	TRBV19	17	CASSTMTGPSSYNEQFF	TGTGCCAGTAGTACCATGACAGGGCCAAGCTCCTACAATGAGCAGTTCTTC
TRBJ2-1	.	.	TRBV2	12	CASSDLVHEQFF	TGTGCCAGCAGTGATTTGGTCCATGAGCAGTTCTTC
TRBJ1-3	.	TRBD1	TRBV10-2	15	CASSGTGRSGNTIYF	TGCGCCAGCAGTGGGACAGGCCGCTCTGGAAACACCATATATTTT
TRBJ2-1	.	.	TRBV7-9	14	CASSWIDSYNEQFF	TGTGCCAGCAGCTGGATAGACAGCTACAATGAGCAGTTCTTC
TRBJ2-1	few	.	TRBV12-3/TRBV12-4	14	CASSLGRRYNEQFF	TGTGCCAGCAGTTTAGGGAGGCGGTACAATGAGCAGTTCTTC
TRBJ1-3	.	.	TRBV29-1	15	CSVRRGEASGNTIYF	TGCAGCGTTCGGAGGGGAGAGGCCTCTGGAAACACCATATATTTT
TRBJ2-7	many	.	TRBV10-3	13	CAISASSTYEQYF	TGTGCCATCAGTGCCAGCAGCACCTACGAGCAGTACTTC
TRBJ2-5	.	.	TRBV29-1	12	CSAFEGFETQYF	TGCAGCGCCTTCGAAGGCTTTGAGACCCAGTACTTC
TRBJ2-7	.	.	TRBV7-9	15	CASSSSRDWTYEQYF	TGTGCCAGCAGCAGCTCGCGGGACTGGACCTACGAGCAGTACTTC
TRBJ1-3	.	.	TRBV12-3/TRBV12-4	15	CASSFDRTVGNTIYF	TGTGCCAGCAGTTTTGACAGGACAGTTGGAAACACCATATATTTT
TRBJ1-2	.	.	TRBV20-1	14	CSASSPGQLYGYTF	TGCAGTGCTAGTTCACCAGGACAGCTCTATGGCTACACCTTC
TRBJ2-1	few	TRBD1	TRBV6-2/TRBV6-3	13	CASSYGQGDEQFF	TGTGCCAGCAGTTACGGACAGGGTGATGAGCAGTTCTTC
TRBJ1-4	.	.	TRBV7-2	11	CASDSYEKLFF	TGTGCAAGCGACAGTTATGAAAAACTGTTTTTT
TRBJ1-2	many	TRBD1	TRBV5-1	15	CASSPGQGDSYGYTF	TGCGCCAGCAGCCCCGGACAGGGAGACTCCTATGGCTACACCTTC
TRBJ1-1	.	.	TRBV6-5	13	CASSPGHYTEAFF	TGTGCCAGCAGCCCTGGACATTACACTGAAGCTTTCTTT